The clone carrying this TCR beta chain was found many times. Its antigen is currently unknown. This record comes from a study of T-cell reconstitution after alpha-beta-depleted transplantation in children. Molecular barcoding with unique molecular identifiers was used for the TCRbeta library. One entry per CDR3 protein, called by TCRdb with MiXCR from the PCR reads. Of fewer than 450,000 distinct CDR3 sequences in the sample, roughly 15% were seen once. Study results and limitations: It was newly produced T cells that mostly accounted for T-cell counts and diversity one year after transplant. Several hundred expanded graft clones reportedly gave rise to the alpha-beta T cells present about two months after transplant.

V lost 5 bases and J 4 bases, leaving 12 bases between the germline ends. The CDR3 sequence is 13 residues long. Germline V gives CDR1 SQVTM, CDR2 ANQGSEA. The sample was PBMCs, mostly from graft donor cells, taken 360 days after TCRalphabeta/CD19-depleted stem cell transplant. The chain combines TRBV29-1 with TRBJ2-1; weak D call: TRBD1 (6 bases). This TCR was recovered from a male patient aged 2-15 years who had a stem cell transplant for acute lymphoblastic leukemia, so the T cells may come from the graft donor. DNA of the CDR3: TGCAGCGTTTACCCGAGGGGGTACAATGAGCAGTTCTTC. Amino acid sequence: CSVYPRGYNEQFF.